This T cell receptor beta chain was obtained from a study of blood T cell repertoires in COVID-19. Study information: COVID-19 samples, acute and convalescent, were from the United States, Italy and Spain. PBMCs, B-cell-depleted T cells, or T cells provided the cDNA or gDNA that made up the material.

Concerning this clone itself: The DNA is omitted, as the CDR3 cannot be located on it reliably, and the CDR3 follows TCRdb's listing.

Germline V gives CDR1 LNHDA, CDR2 SQIVND (reference sequence). With termini counted, the CDR3 has 16 amino acids. In the authors' workflow: By means of reference gene primer amplification, nucleated cell counts were estimated. Assay used: immunoSEQ multiplex PCR; TCRdb lists only in-frame clones, some missing. V and J calls and clone size are copied from that table; D and trimming were computed from the DNA. In the table there are approximately 100,000 clones, approximately 81% of which are singletons. The clonotype was recovered from a woman aged 70-85 years with active or convalescent COVID-19. The chain couples TRBV19 to TRBJ2-3; the D segment call TRBD2 is taken from the table without a DNA check. Sequenced input: peripheral blood. CDR3 sequence: CASTSGLAGTTDTQYF.